This T cell receptor beta chain stems from a study of T cells in Graves' hyperthyroidism and ophthalmopathy (dated by TCRdb to about 2019). In terms of the full investigation: To identify TCR V-J signatures that set the groups apart, the researchers used a discovery cohort of more than 95 patients, made up of roughly 40 with Graves' ophthalmopathy and 57 with stable Graves' hyperthyroidism. Prospective prediction of ophthalmopathy was tested in an independent validation cohort consisting of about 20 hyperthyroidism patients and approximately 16 patients who later progressed to ophthalmopathy. The 100 discovery patients were randomly divided into training and test sets at a 7:3 ratio. The study also compared thyroid tissue and blood T-cell repertoires from five or six Graves' hyperthyroidism patients. Once sampling was done, hyperthyroidism patients were given methimazole at a starting dose of 30 mg daily, whereas ophthalmopathy patients were given high-dose intravenous methylprednisolone. The paper describes TCR Vbeta CDR3 sequencing of 135 peripheral blood samples, made up of roughly 45 ophthalmopathy patients, 70 to 75 hyperthyroidism patients and roughly 17 progressor patients. Paper-wide results and their limitations: In validation, progression to ophthalmopathy was predicted by the model with approximately 67% sensitivity and under 85% specificity, a median of approximately 6.5 months before onset. Most expanded thyroid clonotypes (frequency above 0.001) were also found in blood, which suggests that blood repertoires may mirror thyroid immune responses. Sample size was not statistically predetermined, and blinding of investigators to group allocation was not performed. Ophthalmopathy was separated from stable hyperthyroidism by a 13 V-J signature model, with approximately 85% sensitivity and approximately 81% specificity obtained in cross-validation and 80%/75% obtained in testing.

Graves' hyperthyroidism was defined as stable when no progression to ophthalmopathy occurred over 18 months of follow-up. Hyperthyroidism patients were newly diagnosed, had a disease duration of under 2 months, and were aged 18 to 65 years. Any patient with an uncontrolled infection, another autoimmune disease, pregnancy or lactation was excluded. Clinical symptoms, serum thyroxine and TRAb, thyroid ultrasound, and orbital computed tomography formed the basis for the diagnoses. Total RNA was extracted with Trizol reagent, and quality was checked on an Agilent 2100 Bioanalyzer. This clonotype was picked up one time. It has no known antigen specificity. Base-call qualities are not available, and no considerably larger clone is one nucleotide away. Evidence from a single read is weak. Ends trimmed: V by 5 bases, J by 4 bases; bases unmatched to a gene: 9. The CDR3 covers 15 residues, taking in both the cysteine and the phenylalanine. Only the CDR3 region is kept as DNA, spanning 45 bases read in frame from base 1.

The TCR beta CDR3 regions were amplified from RNA transcripts. For the first round of RT-PCR on the TCR CDR3, the HTBI primer set was used together with the Qiagen OneStep RT-PCR kit. Libraries were constructed in a second round of multiplex PCR, after which size selection and purification were carried out. Libraries were sequenced paired-end with 100 bp reads on an Illumina HiSeq2000. Regarding the original processing steps: SOAPnuke was used to process the raw data, removing reads that contained adapters or uncalled bases, had a mean Phred below 15, or lacked an exact match to the constant primer or identifier. COPE v1.2.5 was used to merge the high-quality paired reads, and each unique nucleotide sequence was defined as a clonotype. MiTCR v1.1 was used to align clonotypes to the IMGT TRBV, TRBD and TRBJ reference segments. Analysis was restricted to V-J combinations with a frequency above 0.0001, which covered about 99% of repertoires. The TCS score was defined as F50 (clonal expansion) divided by E x V (chaos), with BLOSUM62-based TCRdist calculated between CDR3 peptides within each V-J. Welch's t-statistics and random forest reduced roughly 540 V-J features to fewer than 15, which were used in a naive Bayes classifier (R e1071). Thyroid-blood repertoire similarity was quantified with the Morisita-Horn index. TCRdb took the public reads, trimmed them with fastp at Q25, ran MiXCR for clone calling and kept in-frame beta chains. Under each unique CDR3 protein, matching rows form one entry showing the most common genes and DNA. In this record, the V and J calls reflect TCRdb's handling and not the investigators' own analysis. The sample table lists about 46,000 distinct CDR3 sequences, 45% to 50% of them with a count of one. Around 32% of the sample goes to the ten largest clones.

The chain couples TRBV12-3 or TRBV12-4 to TRBJ2-3; TRBD2 fits 7 bases in the junction. What was sequenced was peripheral blood or thyroid tissue (not recorded which). The receptor comes from a woman between 50 and 59 years old with Graves' hyperthyroidism. The CDR3 amino acid sequence is: CASSLTGRPADTQYF. The nucleotides are TGTGCCAGCAGTCTTACCGGGAGGCCGGCAGATACGCAGTATTTT.